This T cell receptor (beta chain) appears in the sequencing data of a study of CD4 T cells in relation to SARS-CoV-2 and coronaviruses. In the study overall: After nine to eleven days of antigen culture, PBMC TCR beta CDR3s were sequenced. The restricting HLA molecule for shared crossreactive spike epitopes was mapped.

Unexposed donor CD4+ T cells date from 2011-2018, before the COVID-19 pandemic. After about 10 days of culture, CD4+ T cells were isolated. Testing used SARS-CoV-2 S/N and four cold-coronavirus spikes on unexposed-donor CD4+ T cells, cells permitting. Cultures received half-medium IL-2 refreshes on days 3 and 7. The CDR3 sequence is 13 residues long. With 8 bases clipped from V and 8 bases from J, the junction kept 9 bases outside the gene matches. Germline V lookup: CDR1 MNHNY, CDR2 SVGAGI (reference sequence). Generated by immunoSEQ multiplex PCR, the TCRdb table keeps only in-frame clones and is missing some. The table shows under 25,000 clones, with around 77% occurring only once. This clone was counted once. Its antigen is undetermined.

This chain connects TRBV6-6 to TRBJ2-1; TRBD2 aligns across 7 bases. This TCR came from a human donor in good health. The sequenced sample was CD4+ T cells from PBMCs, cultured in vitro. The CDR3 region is CASWGEGGYEQFF. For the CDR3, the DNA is TGTGCCAGCTGGGGGGAGGGCGGGTATGAGCAGTTCTTC.